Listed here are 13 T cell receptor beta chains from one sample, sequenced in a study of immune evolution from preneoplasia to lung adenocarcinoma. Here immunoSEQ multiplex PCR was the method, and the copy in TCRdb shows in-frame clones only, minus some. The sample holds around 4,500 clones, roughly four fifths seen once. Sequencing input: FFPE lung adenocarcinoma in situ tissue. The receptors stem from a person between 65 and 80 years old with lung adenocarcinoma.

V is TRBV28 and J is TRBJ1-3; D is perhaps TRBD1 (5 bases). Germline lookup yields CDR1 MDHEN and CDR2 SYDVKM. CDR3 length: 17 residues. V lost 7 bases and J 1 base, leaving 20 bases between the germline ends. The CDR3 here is CASTTTRGGASGNTIYF. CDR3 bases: TGTGCCAGCACCACAACCCGGGGTGGGGCGTCTGGAAACACCATATATTTT.

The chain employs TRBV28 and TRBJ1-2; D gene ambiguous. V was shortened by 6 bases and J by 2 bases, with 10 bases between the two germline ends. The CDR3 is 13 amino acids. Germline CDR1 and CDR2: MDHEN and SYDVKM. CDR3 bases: TGTGCCAGCAGACAGACACAAAACTATGGCTACACCTTC. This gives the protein CASRQTQNYGYTF.

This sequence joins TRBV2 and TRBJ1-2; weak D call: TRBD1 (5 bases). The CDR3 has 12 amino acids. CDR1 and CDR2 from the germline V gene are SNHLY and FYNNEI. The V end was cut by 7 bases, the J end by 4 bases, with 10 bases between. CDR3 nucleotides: TGTGCCAGCAAGCAGGGTGGCTATGGCTACACCTTC. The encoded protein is CASKQGGYGYTF.

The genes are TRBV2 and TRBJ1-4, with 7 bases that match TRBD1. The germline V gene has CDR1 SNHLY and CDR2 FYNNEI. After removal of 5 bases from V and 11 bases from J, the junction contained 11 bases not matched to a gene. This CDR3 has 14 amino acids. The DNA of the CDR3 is TGTGCCAGCAGTTACGACAGGGAGAGTAGGAAACTGTTTTTT. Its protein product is CASSYDRESRKLFF.

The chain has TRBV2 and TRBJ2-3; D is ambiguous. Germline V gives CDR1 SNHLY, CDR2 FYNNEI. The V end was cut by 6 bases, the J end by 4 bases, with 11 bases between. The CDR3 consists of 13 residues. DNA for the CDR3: TGTGCCAGCAGCTTGGATCGTCCAGATACGCAGTATTTT. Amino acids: CASSLDRPDTQYF.

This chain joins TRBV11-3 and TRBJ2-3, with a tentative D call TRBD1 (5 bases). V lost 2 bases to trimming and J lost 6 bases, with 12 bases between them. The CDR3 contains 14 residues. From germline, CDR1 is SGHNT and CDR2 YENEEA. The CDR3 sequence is CASSLRQGYDTQYF. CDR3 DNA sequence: TGTGCCAGCAGCTTAAGGCAGGGTTACGATACGCAGTATTTT.

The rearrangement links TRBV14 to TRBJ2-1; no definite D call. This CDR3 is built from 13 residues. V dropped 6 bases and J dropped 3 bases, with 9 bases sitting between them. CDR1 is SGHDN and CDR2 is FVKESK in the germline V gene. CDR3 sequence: CASRQSRYNEQFF. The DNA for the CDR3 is TGTGCCAGCAGACAGAGTCGCTACAATGAGCAGTTCTTC.

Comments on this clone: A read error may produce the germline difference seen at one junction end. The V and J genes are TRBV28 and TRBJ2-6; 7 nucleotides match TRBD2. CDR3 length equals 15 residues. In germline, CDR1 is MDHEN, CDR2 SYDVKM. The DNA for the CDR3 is TGTGCCAGCAGCGACCTAGCGGCTGGGGCCAACGTCCCGACTTTC. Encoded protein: CASSDLAAGANVPTF.

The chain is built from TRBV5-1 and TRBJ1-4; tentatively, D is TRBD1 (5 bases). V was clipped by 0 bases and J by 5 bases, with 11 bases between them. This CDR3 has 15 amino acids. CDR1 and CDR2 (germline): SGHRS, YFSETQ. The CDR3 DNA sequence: TGCGCCAGCAGCTTGGGGGAAGGGACCAATGAAAAACTGTTTTTT. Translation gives CASSLGEGTNEKLFF. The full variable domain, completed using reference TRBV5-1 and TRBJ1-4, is KAGVTQTPRYLIKTRGQQVTLSCSPISGHRSVSWYQQTPGQGLQFLFEYFSETQRNKGNFPGRFSGRQFSNSRSEMNVSTLELGDSALYLCASSLGEGTNEKLFFGSGTQLSVL.

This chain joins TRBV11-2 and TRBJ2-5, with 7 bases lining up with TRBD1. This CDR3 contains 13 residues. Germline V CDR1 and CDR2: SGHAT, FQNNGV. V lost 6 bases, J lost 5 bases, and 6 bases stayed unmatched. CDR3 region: CASRPTGTETQYF. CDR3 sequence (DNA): TGTGCCAGCAGGCCGACAGGGACGGAGACCCAGTACTTC. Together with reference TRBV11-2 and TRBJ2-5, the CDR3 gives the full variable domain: EAGVAQSPRYKIIEKRQSVAFWCNPISGHATLYWYQQILGQGPKLLIQFQNNGVVDDSQLPKDRFSAERLKGVDSTLKIQPAKLEDSAVYLCASRPTGTETQYFGPGTRLLVL.

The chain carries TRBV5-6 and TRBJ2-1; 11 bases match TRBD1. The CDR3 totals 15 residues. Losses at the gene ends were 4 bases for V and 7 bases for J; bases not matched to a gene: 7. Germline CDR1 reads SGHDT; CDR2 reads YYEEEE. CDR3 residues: CASSRVGTGGNEQFF. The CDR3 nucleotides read TGTGCCAGCAGCCGGGTGGGGACAGGGGGTAATGAGCAGTTCTTC.

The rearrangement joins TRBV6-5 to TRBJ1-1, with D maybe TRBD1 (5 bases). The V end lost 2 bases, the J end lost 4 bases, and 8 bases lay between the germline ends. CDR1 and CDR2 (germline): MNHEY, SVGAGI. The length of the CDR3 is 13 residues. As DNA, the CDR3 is TGTGCCAGCAGTTACGGGCAGGGCACTGAAGCTTTCTTT. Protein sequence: CASSYGQGTEAFF.

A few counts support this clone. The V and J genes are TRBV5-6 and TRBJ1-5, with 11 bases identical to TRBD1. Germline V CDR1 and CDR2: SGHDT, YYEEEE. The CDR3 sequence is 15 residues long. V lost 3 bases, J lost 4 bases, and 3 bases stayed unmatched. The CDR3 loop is CASSWGQGVNQPQHF. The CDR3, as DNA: TGTGCCAGCAGCTGGGGACAGGGGGTAAATCAGCCCCAGCATTTT.